This T cell receptor (beta chain) was obtained from a study of CD8 T cells in Susac syndrome. J was trimmed by 2 bases and V by 6 bases; bases with no gene match: 2. Germline loops: CDR1 MRHNA, CDR2 SNTAGT. The CDR3 consists of 16 residues. RNA amounts of 0.5 to 1 ug underwent reverse transcription with random hexamers. TCRdb ran MiXCR on the immunoSEQ multiplex PCR reads and lists one entry per CDR3 protein. The sample shows about 110,000 distinct CDR3 sequences, around 94% of them seen only once. The study sequenced TCR beta in blood CD8+ and CD4+ T cells. The V and J genes are TRBV6-4 and TRBJ2-6, with 12 positions matching TRBD1. This sequence was found in a human donor with Susac syndrome. Sequenced material: CD8+ T cells from PBMCs. CDR3 in DNA: TGTGCCAGCAGCGGGACAGGGGGCGCTGGGGCCAACGTCCTGACTTTC. It codes for CASSGTGGAGANVLTF.